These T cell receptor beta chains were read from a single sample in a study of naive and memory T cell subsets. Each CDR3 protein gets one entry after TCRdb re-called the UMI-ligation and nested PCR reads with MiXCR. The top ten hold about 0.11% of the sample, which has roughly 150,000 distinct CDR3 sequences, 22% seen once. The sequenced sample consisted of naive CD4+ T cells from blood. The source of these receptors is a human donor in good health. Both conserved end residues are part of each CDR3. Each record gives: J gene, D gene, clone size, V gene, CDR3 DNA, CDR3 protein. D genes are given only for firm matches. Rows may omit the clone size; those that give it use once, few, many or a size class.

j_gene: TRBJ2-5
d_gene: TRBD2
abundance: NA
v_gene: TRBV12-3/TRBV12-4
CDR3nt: TGTGCCAGCAGCCTGGGACTAGCGGGAGTAAGTGGGGAGACCCAGTACTTC
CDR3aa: CASSLGLAGVSGETQYF

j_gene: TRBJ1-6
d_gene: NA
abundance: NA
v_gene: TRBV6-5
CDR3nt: TGTGCCAGCAGTTACTCGATTGGAGGGAGCTCCTATAATTCACCCCTCCACTTT
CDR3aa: CASSYSIGGSSYNSPLHF

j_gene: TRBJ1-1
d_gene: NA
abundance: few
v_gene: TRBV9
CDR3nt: TGTGCCAGCAGCGTAGGCGGGGGCTACACTGAAGCTTTCTTT
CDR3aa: CASSVGGGYTEAFF

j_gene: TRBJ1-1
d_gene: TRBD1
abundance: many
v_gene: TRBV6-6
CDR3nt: TGTGCCAGCAGTTACTCGTTTGACGGACAGGCAGAAGCTTTCTTT
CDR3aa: CASSYSFDGQAEAFF

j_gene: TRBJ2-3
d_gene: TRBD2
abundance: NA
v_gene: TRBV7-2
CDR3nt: TGTGCCAGCAGCTTACGACTAGCGGGCGGGGGAGATACGCAGTATTTT
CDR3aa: CASSLRLAGGGDTQYF

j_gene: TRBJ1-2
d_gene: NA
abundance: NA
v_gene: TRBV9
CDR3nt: TGTGCCAGCAGCACCCCAGGGCCTCGGGGCTACACCTTC
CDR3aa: CASSTPGPRGYTF

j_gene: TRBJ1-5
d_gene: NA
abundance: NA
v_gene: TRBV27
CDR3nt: TGTGCCAGCAGTTCCGTGCAGCCCCAGCATTTT
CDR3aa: CASSSVQPQHF

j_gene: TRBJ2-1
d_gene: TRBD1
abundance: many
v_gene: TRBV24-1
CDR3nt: TGTGCCACCAGTGATTTTCCGACAGGGGGAAATGAGCAGTTCTTC
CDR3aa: CATSDFPTGGNEQFF

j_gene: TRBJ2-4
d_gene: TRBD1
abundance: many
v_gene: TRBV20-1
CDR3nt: TGCAGTGCTTTTTTAGGGGGCCAAAACATTCAGTACTTC
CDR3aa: CSAFLGGQNIQYF

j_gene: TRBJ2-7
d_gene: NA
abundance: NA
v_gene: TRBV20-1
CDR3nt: TGCAGTGCTAGCGTTAGCTCCTACGAGCAGTACTTC
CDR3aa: CSASVSSYEQYF

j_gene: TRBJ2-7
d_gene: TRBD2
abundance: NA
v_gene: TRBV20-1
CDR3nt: TGCAGTGCTTACGGGAACCCTGGGAGGGCCCGGGGCGAGCAGTACTTC
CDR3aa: CSAYGNPGRARGEQYF

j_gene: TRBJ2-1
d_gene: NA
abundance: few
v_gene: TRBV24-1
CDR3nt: TGTGCCACCAGTGATTCTTCCCCAAAAGGGGATGAGCAGTTCTTC
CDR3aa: CATSDSSPKGDEQFF

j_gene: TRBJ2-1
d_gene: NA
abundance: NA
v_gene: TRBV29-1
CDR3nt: TGCAGCGTTGTGCGATACAATGAGCAGTTCTTC
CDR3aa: CSVVRYNEQFF

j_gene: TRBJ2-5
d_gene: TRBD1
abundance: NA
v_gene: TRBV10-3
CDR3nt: TGTGCCATCAGCGGCGGACAGGGGGAGACCCAGTACTTC
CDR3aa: CAISGGQGETQYF

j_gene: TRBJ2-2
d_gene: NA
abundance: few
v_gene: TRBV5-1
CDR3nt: TGCGCCAGCAGCTTAGAGACACTCGGAACCGGGGAGCTGTTTTTT
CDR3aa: CASSLETLGTGELFF

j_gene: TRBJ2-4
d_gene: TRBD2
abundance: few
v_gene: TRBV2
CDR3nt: TGTGCCAGCATCCTAGGACTAGCTTTCCCCAAAAACATTCAGTACTTC
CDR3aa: CASILGLAFPKNIQYF

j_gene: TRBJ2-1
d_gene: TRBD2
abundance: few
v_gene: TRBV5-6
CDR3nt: TGTGCCAGCAGCACGCGGCCGGGAGGGGGATCCTACAATGAGCAGTTCTTC
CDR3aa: CASSTRPGGGSYNEQFF

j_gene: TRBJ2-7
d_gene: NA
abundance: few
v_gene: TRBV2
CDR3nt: TGTGCCAGCAGGTCCGGGACGGAGTGGAACGAGCAGTACTTC
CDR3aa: CASRSGTEWNEQYF

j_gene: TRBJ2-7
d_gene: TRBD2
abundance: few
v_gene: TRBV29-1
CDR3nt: TGCAGCGTTGAACCACTAGCGGGGTACGAGCAGTACTTC
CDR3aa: CSVEPLAGYEQYF

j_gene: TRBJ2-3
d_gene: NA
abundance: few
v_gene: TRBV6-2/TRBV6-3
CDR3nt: TGTGCCAGCACCGGGGTTACAGATACGCAGTATTTT
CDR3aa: CASTGVTDTQYF

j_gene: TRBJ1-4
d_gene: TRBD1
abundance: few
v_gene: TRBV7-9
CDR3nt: TGTGCCAGCAGCTTAGTCTTGGGACAGGAAAATGAAAAACTGTTTTTT
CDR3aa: CASSLVLGQENEKLFF

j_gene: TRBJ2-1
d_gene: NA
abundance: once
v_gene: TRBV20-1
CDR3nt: TGCAGTGCTAGTGGGGGGCTAGCCGGTAATGAGCAGTTCTTC
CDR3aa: CSASGGLAGNEQFF

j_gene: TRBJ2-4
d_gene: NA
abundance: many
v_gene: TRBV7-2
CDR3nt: TGTGCCAGCAGCTCATCCGGGGGAGCCAAAAACATTCAGTACTTC
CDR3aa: CASSSSGGAKNIQYF

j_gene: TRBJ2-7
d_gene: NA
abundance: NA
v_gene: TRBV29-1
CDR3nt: TGCAGCGTTGTCAGCAATTACGAGCAGTACTTC
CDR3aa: CSVVSNYEQYF

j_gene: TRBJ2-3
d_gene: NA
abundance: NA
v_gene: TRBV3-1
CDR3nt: TGTGCCAGCAGCCGCGTGGAGGATACGCAGTATTTT
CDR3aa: CASSRVEDTQYF

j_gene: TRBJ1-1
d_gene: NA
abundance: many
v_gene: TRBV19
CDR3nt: TGTGCCAGTAGTATAACATTGAACACTGAAGCTTTCTTT
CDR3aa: CASSITLNTEAFF

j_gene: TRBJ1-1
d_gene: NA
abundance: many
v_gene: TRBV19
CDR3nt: TGTGCCAGTAGTATAGACACGCTCGGTGAAGCTTTCTTT
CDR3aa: CASSIDTLGEAFF

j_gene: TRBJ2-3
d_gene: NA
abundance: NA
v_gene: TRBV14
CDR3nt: TGTGCCAGCAGCCGAGTTGGACAGGGAGGGAGAACGCAGTATTTT
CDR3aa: CASSRVGQGGRTQYF

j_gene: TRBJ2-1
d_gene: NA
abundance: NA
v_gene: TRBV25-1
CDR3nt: TGTGCCAGCAGAGTCTACAATGAGCAGTTCTTC
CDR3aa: CASRVYNEQFF

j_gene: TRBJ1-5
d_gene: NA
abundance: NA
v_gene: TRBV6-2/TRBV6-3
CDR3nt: TGTGCCAGCAGTTACGCCTCAGGGGGCAATCAGCCCCAGCATTTT
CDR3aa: CASSYASGGNQPQHF

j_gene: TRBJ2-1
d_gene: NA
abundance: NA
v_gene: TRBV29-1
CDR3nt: TGCAGCGTTGAAAGCCGGGCTCGAAAGTTCTTC
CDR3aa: CSVESRARKFF

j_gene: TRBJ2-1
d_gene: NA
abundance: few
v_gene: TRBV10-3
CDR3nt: TGTGCCATCAGAACGACTATGTTCTTC
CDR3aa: CAIRTTMFF

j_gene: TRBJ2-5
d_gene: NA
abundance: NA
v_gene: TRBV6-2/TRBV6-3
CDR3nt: TGTGCCAGCAGTTACGGAGAGACCCAGTACTTC
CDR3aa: CASSYGETQYF

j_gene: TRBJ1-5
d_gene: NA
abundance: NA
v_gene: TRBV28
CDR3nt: TGTGCCAGCAGACCCCCGAGTCAGCCCCAGCATTTT
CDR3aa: CASRPPSQPQHF

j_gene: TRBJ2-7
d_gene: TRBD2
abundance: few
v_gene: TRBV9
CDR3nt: TGTGCCAGCAGCGTAGGCACTAGCGGGAGCTCCTACGAGCAGTACTTC
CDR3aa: CASSVGTSGSSYEQYF

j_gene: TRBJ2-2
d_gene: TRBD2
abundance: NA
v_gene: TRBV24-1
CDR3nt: TGTGCCACCAGTGATCCTAGCGGGAGTGGCGTGACCGGGGAGCTGTTTTTT
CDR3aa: CATSDPSGSGVTGELFF

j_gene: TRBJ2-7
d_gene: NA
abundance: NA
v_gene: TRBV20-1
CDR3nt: TGCAGTGCTAACGGGGCCCAAGCTAACGAGCAGTACTTC
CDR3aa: CSANGAQANEQYF

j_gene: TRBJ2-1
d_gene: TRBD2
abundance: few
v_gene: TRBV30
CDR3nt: TGTGCCTGGAATCAAGGACTAGCGGGGCCGGATGAGCAGTTCTTC
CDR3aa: CAWNQGLAGPDEQFF

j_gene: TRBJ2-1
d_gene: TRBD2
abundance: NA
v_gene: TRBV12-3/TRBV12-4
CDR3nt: TGTGCCAGCAGTTCCATAGCGGGAGGGCTGGGTGAGCAGTTCTTC
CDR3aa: CASSSIAGGLGEQFF

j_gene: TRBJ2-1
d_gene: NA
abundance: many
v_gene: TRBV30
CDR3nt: TGTGCCTGGAGTCATATGTCTCGATTAAATTACAATGAGCAGTTCTTC
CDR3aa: CAWSHMSRLNYNEQFF

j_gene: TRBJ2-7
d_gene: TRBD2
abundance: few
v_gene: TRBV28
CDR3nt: TGTGCCAGCAAACGTAGCGGGGGATTCTACGAGCAGTACTTC
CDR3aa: CASKRSGGFYEQYF

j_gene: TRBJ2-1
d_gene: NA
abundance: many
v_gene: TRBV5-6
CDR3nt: TGTGCCAGCAGCTTCGGACAGTTGCAGTTCTTC
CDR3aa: CASSFGQLQFF

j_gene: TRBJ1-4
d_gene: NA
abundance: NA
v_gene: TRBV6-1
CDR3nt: TGTGCCAGCAACGGGCAGGGGAGGACAGTCGGAAAACTGTTTTTT
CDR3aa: CASNGQGRTVGKLFF

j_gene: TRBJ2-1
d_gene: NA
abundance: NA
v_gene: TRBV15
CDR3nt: TGTGCCACCAGCAGAGATTTTGGCAGGGGGGGATACAATGAGCAGTTCTTC
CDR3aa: CATSRDFGRGGYNEQFF

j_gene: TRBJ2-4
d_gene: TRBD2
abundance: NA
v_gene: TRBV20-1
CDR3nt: TGCAGTGCTAGTCGCGCGGGAGAGTGGAACATTCAGTACTTC
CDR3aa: CSASRAGEWNIQYF

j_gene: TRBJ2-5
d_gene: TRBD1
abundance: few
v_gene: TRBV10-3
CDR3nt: TGTGCCATCAGTGAGTCACCCGGGACAGGGAAGGAGACCCAGTACTTC
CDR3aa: CAISESPGTGKETQYF

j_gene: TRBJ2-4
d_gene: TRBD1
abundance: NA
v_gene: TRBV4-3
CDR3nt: TGCGCCAGCAGCCAAGAGATCCCCGGGACAGGGGGCGATCGGTTCAGGAACATTCAGTACTTC
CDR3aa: CASSQEIPGTGGDRFRNIQYF

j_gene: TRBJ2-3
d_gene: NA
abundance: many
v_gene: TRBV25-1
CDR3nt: TGTGCCAGCAGTGGAGGATCCGGCAGATCAGATACGCAGTATTTT
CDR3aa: CASSGGSGRSDTQYF

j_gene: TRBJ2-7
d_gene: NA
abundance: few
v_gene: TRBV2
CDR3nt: TGTGCCAGCAGGGGGTTCTACGAGCAGTACTTC
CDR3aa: CASRGFYEQYF

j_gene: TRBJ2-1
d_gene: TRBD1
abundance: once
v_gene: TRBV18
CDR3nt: TGTGCCAGCTCACCGGACAGGGTCGGATACAATGAGCAGTTCTTC
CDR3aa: CASSPDRVGYNEQFF

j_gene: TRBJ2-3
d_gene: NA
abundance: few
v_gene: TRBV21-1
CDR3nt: TGTGCCAGCAGCAGAGGGACTAGCGAGATCGGGCAGTATTTT
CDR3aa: CASSRGTSEIGQYF

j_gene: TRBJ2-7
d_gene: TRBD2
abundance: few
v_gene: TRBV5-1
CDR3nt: TGCGCCAGCAGCTTCGGGACTAGGGTCTACGAGCAGTACTTC
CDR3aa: CASSFGTRVYEQYF

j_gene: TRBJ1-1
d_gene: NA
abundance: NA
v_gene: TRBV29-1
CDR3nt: TGCAGCGTCCTGACGGCACATAACACTGAAGCTTTCTTT
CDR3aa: CSVLTAHNTEAFF

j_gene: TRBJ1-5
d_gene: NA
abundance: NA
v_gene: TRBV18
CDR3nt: TGTGCCAGCTCACCGCGGGGGGCAGGGCAGCCCCAGCATTTT
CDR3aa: CASSPRGAGQPQHF

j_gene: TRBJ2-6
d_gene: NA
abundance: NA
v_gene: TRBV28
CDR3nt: TGTGCCAGCGGGTCTGGGGCCAACGTCCTGACTTTC
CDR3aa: CASGSGANVLTF

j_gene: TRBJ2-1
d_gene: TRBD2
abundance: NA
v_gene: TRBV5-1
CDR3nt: TGCGCCAGCAGCCATGGACTAGCGGCATACAATGAGCAGTTCTTC
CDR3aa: CASSHGLAAYNEQFF

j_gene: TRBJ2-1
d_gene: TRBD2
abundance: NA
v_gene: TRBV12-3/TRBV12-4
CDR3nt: TGTGCCAGCACTTTATCAGCGGGGCTCTCCTACAATGAGCAGTTCTTC
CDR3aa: CASTLSAGLSYNEQFF

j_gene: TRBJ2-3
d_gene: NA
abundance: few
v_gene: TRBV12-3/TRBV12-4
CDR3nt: TGTGCCAGCAGTCTGACTTGGGGAGACCCAGATACGCAGTATTTT
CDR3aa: CASSLTWGDPDTQYF

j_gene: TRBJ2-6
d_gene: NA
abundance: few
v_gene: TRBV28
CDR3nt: TGTGCCAGCAGTTCGGGTGGGGGCGGTGGGGCCAACGTCCTGACTTTC
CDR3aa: CASSSGGGGGANVLTF

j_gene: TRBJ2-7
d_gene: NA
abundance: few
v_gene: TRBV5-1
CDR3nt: TGCGCCAGCAGCTTGGTAGTTTTGAGCTCCGAGCAGTACTTC
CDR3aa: CASSLVVLSSEQYF